This is a list of T cell receptor beta chains from one sample in a study of blood T cells in healthy people across ages. TCRdb re-derived calls from the 5' RACE reads in MiXCR, one entry per CDR3 protein. The sample has roughly 800,000 distinct CDR3 sequences, roughly 25% seen once. This sample was shared with a second study, whose subject was T cells of mothers and their children.

The source material was blood. The receptors were sampled from a boy younger than 18 in good health. CDR3s include the opening cysteine and the closing phenylalanine or tryptophan. D genes are given only for firm matches. Rows give clone size only sometimes, using once, few, many, or a class for an expanded clone.

size: NA; V: TRBV20-1; D: NA; J: TRBJ2-5; DNA: TGCAGTGCTATTCCAGGGGATCACCAAGAGACCCAGTACTTC; CDR3: CSAIPGDHQETQYF
size: NA; V: TRBV6-5; D: TRBD2; J: TRBJ2-2; DNA: TGTGCCAGCAGTTACTCGGCTAGCGGGGTAACCGGGGAGCTGTTTTTT; CDR3: CASSYSASGVTGELFF
size: NA; V: TRBV12-3/TRBV12-4; D: NA; J: TRBJ1-4; DNA: TGTGCCAGCAGCCGACAGGATCTAATCGGAGAAAAACTGTTTTTT; CDR3: CASSRQDLIGEKLFF
size: many; V: TRBV5-1; D: NA; J: TRBJ2-5; DNA: TGTGCCAGCAGGGGATCCCAAGAGACCCAGTACTTC; CDR3: CASRGSQETQYF
size: few; V: TRBV6-5; D: NA; J: TRBJ1-4; DNA: TGTGCCAGCAGTTACGCGGGGGCAGATAATGAAAAACTGTTTTTT; CDR3: CASSYAGADNEKLFF
size: NA; V: TRBV15; D: NA; J: TRBJ2-5; DNA: TGTGCCACCAGCAGAGACGGAGAATTGGGGCCCGTAGGGCAAGAGACCCAGTACTTC; CDR3: CATSRDGELGPVGQETQYF
size: many; V: TRBV7-6; D: NA; J: TRBJ2-5; DNA: TGTGCCAGCAGCTCCAGGGTACGGGAGACCCAGTACTTC; CDR3: CASSSRVRETQYF
size: few; V: TRBV28; D: TRBD1; J: TRBJ2-3; DNA: TGTGCCAGCAGTTTTCCGGGACAGGTCAATCCCGAGGCGGGTACGCAGTATTTT; CDR3: CASSFPGQVNPEAGTQYF
size: few; V: TRBV4-1; D: NA; J: TRBJ2-7; DNA: TGCGCCAGCAGCCAAGGCCTAGACGGTAGTTACGAGCAGTACTTC; CDR3: CASSQGLDGSYEQYF
size: NA; V: TRBV20-1; D: TRBD2; J: TRBJ2-5; DNA: TGCAGTGCCGGGACTAGCATAGAGACCCAGTACTTC; CDR3: CSAGTSIETQYF
size: NA; V: TRBV9; D: NA; J: TRBJ2-3; DNA: TGTGCCAGCAGCGTCCGTGGTTCTAGCACAGATACGCAGTATTTT; CDR3: CASSVRGSSTDTQYF
size: few; V: TRBV7-9; D: NA; J: TRBJ1-2; DNA: TGTGCCAGCAGCTTGGGACGGATTCCTAACTATGGCTACACCTTC; CDR3: CASSLGRIPNYGYTF
size: NA; V: TRBV5-5; D: NA; J: TRBJ2-7; DNA: TGTGCCAGCAGCTGGAGGCCGGGGATCGACGAGCAGTACTTC; CDR3: CASSWRPGIDEQYF
size: few; V: TRBV7-9; D: TRBD1; J: TRBJ1-1; DNA: TGTGCCAGCAGCTTAGAGGGACAGGGTCACACTGAAGCTTTCTTT; CDR3: CASSLEGQGHTEAFF
size: few; V: TRBV5-1; D: TRBD1; J: TRBJ2-2; DNA: TGCGCCAGCAGCCTTGAGCCGGGACAGGATTTGAACACCGGGGAGCTGTTTTTT; CDR3: CASSLEPGQDLNTGELFF
size: NA; V: TRBV20-1; D: NA; J: TRBJ2-5; DNA: TGCAGTGCCCTAATGGGGCTTCGAGAGACCCAGTACTTC; CDR3: CSALMGLRETQYF
size: few; V: TRBV6-4; D: TRBD2; J: TRBJ2-1; DNA: TGTGCCAGCAGTGCGGGGAGGGATGAGCAGTTCTTC; CDR3: CASSAGRDEQFF
size: NA; V: TRBV7-8; D: NA; J: TRBJ2-3; DNA: TGTGCCAGCAGCTTGTGGTTCTCCCGCACAGATACGCAGTATTTT; CDR3: CASSLWFSRTDTQYF